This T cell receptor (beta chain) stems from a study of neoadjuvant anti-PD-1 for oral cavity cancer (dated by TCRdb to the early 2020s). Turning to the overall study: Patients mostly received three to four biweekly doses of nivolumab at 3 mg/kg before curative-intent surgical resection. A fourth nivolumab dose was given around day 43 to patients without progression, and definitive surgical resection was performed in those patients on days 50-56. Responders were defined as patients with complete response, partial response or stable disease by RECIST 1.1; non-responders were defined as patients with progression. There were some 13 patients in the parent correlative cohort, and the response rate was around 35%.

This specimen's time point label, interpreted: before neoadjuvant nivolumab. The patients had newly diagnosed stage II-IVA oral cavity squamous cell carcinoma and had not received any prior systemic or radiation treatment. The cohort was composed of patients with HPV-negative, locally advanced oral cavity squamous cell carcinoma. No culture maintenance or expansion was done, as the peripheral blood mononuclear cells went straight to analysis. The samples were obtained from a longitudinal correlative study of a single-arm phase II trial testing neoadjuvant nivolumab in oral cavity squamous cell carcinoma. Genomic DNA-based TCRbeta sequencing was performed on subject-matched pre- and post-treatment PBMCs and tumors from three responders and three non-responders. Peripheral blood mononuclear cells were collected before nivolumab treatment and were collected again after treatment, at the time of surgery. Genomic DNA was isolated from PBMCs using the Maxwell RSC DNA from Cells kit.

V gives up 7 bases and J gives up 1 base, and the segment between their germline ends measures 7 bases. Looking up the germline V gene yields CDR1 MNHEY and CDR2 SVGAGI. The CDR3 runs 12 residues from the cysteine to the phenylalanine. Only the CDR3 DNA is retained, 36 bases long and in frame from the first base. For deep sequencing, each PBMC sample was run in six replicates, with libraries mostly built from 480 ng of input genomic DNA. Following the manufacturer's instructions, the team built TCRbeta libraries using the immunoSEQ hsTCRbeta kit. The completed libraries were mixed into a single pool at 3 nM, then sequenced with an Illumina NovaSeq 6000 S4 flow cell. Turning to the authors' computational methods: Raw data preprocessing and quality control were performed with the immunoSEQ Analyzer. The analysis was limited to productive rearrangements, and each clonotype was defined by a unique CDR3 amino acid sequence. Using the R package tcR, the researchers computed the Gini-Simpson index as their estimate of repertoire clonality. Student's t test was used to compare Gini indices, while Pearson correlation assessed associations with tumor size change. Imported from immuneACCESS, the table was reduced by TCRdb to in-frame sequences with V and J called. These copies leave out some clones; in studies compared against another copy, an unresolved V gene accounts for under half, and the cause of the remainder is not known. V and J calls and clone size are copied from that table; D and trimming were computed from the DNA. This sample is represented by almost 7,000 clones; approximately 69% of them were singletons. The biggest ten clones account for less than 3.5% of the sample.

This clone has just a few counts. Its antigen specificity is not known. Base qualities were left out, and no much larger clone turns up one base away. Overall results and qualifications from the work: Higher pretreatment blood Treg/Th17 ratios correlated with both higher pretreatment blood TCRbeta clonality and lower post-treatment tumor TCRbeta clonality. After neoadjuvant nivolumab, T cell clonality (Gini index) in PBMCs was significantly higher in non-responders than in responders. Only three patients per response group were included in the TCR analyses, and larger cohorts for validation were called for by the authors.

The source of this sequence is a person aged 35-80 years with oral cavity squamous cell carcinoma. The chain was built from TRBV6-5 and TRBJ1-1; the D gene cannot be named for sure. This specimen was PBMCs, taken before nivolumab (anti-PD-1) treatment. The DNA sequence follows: TGTGCCAGCACAACGGAGAACACTGAAGCTTTCTTT. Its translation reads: CASTTENTEAFF.